This TCR beta chain was sequenced during a study of blood T cell repertoires in COVID-19. Data came from immunoSEQ multiplex PCR; TCRdb stores just in-frame clones and leaves some out. The sample shows fewer than 350,000 clones, about 88% of them seen only once. Looked up from germline, CDR1 is LNHDA and CDR2 is SQIVND (reference sequence). V dropped 7 bases and J dropped 1; count of bases not matched to a gene: 11. The CDR3 covers 16 residues. The sample comprised PBMCs or T cells enriched from blood (not recorded which). The chain links TRBV19 to TRBJ2-3; 7 nucleotides agree with TRBD1. The receptor was isolated from a woman under 40 who had been exposed to COVID-19. This chain's CDR3 is CASTQGDPNGTDTQYF. The CDR3 region has the DNA TGTGCCAGTACCCAGGGGGACCCTAATGGCACAGATACGCAGTATTTT.